This T cell receptor beta chain stems from a study of CD8 T cells in ankylosing spondylitis. This clonotype was recorded a few times. TCRdb re-derived calls from the 5' RACE reads in MiXCR, one entry per CDR3 protein. The top ten hold 10% to 15% of the sample, which has about 350,000 distinct CDR3 sequences, roughly 22% seen once. Germline V lookup: CDR1 WSHSY, CDR2 SAAADI. The length of the CDR3 is 12 residues. V was clipped by 0 bases and J by 2 bases, with 2 bases between them. Sample: blood, either unsorted or a sorted T cell fraction (not recorded which). This receptor was taken from a male donor with ankylosing spondylitis or in good health (not recorded which). The chain uses TRBV10-2 and TRBJ2-7, with D hard to call. CDR3 coding DNA: TGCGCCAGCAGTGAGTCTACCTACGAGCAGTACTTC. This translates into CASSESTYEQYF.